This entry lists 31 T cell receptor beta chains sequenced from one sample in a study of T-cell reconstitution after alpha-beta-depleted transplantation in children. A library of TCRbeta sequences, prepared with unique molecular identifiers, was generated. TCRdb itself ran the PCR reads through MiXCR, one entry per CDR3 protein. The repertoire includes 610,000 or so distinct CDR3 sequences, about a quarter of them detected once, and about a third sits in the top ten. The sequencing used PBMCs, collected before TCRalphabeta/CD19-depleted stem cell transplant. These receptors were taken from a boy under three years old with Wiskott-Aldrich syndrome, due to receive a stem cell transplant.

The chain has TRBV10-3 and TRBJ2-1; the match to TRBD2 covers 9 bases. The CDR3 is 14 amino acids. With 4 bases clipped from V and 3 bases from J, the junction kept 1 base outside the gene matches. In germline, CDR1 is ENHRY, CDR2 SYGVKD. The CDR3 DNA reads TGTGCCATCAGTGGGACTAGCGACTACAATGAGCAGTTCTTC. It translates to CAISGTSDYNEQFF.

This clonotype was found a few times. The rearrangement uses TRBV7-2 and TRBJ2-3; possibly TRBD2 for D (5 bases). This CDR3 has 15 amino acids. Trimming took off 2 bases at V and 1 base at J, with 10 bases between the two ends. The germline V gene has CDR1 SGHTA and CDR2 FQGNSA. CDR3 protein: CASSLPLRGTDTQYF. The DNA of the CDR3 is TGTGCCAGCAGCTTACCCCTGCGGGGCACAGATACGCAGTATTTT.

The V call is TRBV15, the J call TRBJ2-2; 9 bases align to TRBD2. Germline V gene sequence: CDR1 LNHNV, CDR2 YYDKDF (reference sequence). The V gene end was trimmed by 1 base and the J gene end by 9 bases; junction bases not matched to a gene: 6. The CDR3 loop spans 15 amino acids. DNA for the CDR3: TGTGCCACCAGCAGAGGGGCTAGCGGGATCTGGGAGCTGTTTTTT. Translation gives CATSRGASGIWELFF.

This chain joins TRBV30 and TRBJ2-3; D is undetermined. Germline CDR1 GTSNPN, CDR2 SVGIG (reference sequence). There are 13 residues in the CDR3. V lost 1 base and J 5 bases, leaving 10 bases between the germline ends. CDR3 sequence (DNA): TGTGCCTGGAGTGGGATATTCAGAGATACGCAGTATTTT. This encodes CAWSGIFRDTQYF.

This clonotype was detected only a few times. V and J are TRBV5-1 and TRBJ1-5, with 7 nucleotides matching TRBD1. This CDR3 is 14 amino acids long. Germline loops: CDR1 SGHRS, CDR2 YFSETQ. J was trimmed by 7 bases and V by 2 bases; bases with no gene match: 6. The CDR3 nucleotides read TGCGCCAGCAGCTTATACAGGGGCGGGCAGCCCCAGCATTTT. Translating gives CASSLYRGGQPQHF. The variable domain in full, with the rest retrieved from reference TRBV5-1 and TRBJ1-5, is KAGVTQTPRYLIKTRGQQVTLSCSPISGHRSVSWYQQTPGQGLQFLFEYFSETQRNKGNFPGRFSGRQFSNSRSEMNVSTLELGDSALYLCASSLYRGGQPQHFGDGTRLSIL.

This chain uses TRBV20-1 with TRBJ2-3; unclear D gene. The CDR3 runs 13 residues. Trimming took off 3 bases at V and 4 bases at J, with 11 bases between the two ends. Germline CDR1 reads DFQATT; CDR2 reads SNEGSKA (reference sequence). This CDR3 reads CSASLAVSDTQYF. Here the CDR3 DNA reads TGCAGTGCTAGTCTCGCGGTTTCAGATACGCAGTATTTT.

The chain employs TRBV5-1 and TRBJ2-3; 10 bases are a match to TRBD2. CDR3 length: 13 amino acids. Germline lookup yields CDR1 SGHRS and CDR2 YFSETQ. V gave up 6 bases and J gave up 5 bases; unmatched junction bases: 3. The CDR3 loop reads CASKREGLDTQYF. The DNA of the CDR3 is TGCGCCAGCAAGCGGGAGGGCCTAGATACGCAGTATTTT.

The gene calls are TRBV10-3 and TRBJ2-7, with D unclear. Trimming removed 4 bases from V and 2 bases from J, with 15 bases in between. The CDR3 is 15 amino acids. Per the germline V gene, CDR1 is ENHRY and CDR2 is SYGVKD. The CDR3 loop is CAISGTGVGTYEQYF. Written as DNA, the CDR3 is TGTGCCATCAGTGGGACCGGAGTAGGAACCTACGAGCAGTACTTC.

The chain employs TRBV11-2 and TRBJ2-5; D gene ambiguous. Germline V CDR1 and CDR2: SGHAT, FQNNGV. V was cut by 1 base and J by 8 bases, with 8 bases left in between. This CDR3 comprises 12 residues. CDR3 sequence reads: CASSLGAPTQYF. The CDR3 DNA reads TGTGCCAGCAGCTTAGGGGCACCAACCCAGTACTTC.

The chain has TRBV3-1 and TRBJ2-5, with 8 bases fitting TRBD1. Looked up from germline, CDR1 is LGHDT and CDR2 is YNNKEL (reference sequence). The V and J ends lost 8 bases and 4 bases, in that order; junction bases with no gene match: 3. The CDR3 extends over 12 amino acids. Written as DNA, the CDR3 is TGTGCCAGCGACAGGGGCGGAGAGACCCAGTACTTC. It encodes CASDRGGETQYF.

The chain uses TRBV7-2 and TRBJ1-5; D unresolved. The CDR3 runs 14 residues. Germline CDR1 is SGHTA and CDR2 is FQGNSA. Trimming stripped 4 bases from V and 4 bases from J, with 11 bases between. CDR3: CASSSQDGNQPQHF. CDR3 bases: TGTGCCAGCAGCTCCCAAGATGGGAATCAGCCCCAGCATTTT.

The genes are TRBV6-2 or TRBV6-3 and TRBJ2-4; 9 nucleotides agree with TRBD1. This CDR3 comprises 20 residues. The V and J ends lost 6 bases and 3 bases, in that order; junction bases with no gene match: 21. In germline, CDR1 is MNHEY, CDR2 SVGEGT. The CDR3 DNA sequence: TGTGCCAGCAGCAAACCTACCGGGACAGGGCACTACTTCGGCAAAAACATTCAGTACTTC. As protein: CASSKPTGTGHYFGKNIQYF.

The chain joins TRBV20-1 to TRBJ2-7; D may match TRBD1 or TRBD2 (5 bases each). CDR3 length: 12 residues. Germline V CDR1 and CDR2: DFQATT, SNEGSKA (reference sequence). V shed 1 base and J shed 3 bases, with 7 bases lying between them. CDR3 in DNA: TGCAGTGCTAGAGTGGGGGTCTACGAGCAGTACTTC. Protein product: CSARVGVYEQYF.

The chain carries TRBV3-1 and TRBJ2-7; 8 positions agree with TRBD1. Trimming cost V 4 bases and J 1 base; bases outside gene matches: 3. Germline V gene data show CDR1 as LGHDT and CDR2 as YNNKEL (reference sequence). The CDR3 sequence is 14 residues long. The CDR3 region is CASSPRDRSYEQYF. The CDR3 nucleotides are TGTGCCAGCAGCCCCAGGGACAGGTCCTACGAGCAGTACTTC.

In DNA form, the CDR3 reads TGTGCCAGGAACGACAGGGTCTCCACAGATACGCAGTATTTT. Its protein product is CARNDRVSTDTQYF. This chain joins TRBV27 and TRBJ2-3; 7 bases match TRBD1. Germline V gene sequence: CDR1 MNHEY, CDR2 SMNVEV (reference sequence). The CDR3 contains 14 residues. After removal of 9 bases from V and 2 bases from J, the junction contained 8 bases not matched to a gene.

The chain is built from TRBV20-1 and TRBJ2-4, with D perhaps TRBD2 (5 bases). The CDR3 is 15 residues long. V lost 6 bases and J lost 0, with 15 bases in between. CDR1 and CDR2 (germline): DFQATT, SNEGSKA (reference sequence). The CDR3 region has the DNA TGCAGTGCAAAAAGCCGGGGTCTAGCCAAAAACATTCAGTACTTC. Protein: CSAKSRGLAKNIQYF.

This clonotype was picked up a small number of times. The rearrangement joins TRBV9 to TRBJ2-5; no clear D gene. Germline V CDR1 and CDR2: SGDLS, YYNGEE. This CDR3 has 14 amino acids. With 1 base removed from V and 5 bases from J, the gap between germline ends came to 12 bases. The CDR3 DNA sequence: TGTGCCAGCAGCGTACTTGGGCCCGGGGAGACCCAGTACTTC. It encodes CASSVLGPGETQYF.

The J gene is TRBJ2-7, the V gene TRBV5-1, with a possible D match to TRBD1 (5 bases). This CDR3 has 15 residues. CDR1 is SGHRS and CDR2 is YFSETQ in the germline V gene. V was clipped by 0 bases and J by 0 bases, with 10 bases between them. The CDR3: CASSLEPGISYEQYF. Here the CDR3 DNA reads TGCGCCAGCAGCTTGGAGCCAGGGATCTCCTACGAGCAGTACTTC. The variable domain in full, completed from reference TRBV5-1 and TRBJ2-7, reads KAGVTQTPRYLIKTRGQQVTLSCSPISGHRSVSWYQQTPGQGLQFLFEYFSETQRNKGNFPGRFSGRQFSNSRSEMNVSTLELGDSALYLCASSLEPGISYEQYFGPGTRLTVT.

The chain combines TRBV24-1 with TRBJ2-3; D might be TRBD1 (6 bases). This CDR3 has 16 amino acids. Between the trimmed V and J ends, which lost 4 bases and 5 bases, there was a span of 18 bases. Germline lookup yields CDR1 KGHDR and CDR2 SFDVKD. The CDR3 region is CATSDVKQGNLDTQYF. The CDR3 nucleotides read TGTGCCACCAGTGACGTAAAACAGGGTAACCTAGATACGCAGTATTTT.

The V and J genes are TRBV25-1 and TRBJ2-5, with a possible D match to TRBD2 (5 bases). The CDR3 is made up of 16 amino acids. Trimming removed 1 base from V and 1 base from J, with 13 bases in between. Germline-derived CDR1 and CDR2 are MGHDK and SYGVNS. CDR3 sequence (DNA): TGTGCCAGCAGTGAATTTTCCACGGGGATCCAAGAGACCCAGTACTTC. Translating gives CASSEFSTGIQETQYF.

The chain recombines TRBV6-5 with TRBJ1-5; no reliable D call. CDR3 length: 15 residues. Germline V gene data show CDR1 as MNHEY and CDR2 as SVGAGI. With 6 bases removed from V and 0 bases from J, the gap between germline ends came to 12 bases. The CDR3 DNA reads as TGTGCCAGCAGGGCTGCGGGGTTTAGCAATCAGCCCCAGCATTTT. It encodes CASRAAGFSNQPQHF.

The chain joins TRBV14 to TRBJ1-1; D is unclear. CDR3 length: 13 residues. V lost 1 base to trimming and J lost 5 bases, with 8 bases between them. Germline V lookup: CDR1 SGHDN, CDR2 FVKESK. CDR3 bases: TGTGCCAGCAGCCAAGGGTATTTAACTGAAGCTTTCTTT. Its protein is CASSQGYLTEAFF.

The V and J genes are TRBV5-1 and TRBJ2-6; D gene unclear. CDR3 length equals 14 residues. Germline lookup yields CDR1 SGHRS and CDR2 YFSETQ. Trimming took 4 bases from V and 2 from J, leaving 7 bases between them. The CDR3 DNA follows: TGCGCCAGCAGCCCCCTTCCTGGGGCCAACGTCCTGACTTTC. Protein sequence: CASSPLPGANVLTF.

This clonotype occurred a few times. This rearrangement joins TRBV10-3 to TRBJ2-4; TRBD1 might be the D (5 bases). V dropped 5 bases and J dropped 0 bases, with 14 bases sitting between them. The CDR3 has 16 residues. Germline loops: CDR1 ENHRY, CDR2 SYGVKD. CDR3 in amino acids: CAISSTEKLAKNIQYF. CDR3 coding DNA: TGTGCCATCAGTTCGACAGAAAAGCTAGCCAAAAACATTCAGTACTTC.

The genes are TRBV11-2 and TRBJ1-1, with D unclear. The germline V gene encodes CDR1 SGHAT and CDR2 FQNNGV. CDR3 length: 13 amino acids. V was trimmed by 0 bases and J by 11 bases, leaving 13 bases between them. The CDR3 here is CASSLDTRIRAFF. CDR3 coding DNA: TGTGCCAGCAGCTTAGACACTAGGATTCGGGCTTTCTTT.

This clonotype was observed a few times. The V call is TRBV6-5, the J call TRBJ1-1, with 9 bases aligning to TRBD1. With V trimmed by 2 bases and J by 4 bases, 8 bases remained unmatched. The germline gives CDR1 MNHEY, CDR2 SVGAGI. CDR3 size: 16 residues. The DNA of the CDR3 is TGTGCCAGCAGTTACCACTACAGGGGGCGGGGCACTGAAGCTTTCTTT. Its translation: CASSYHYRGRGTEAFF.

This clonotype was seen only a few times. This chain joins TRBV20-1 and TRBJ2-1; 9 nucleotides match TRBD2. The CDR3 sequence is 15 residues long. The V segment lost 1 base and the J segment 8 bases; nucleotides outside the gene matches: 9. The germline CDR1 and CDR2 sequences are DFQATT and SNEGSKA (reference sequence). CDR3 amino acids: CSARAPAGGRDEQFF. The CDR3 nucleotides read TGCAGTGCTAGAGCTCCCGCGGGAGGGAGGGATGAGCAGTTCTTC.

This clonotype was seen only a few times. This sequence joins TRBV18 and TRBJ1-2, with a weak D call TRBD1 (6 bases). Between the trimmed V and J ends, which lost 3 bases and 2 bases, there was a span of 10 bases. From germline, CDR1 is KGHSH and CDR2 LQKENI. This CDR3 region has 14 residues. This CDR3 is CASSPQGINYGYTF. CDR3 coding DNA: TGTGCCAGCTCACCCCAGGGGATCAACTATGGCTACACCTTC.

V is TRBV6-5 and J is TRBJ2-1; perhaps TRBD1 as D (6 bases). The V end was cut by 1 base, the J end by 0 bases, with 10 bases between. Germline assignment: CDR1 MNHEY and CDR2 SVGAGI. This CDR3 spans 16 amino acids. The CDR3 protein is CASSYYRASSYNEQFF. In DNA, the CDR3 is TGTGCCAGCAGTTACTACAGGGCAAGCTCCTACAATGAGCAGTTCTTC.

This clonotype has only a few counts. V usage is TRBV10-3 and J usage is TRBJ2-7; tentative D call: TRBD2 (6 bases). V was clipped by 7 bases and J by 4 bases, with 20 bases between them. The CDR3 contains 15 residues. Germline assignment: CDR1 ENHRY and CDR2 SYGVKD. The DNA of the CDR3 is TGTGCCATCATGCCGGGGGATAGCGGTTCGTACGAGCAGTACTTC. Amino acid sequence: CAIMPGDSGSYEQYF.

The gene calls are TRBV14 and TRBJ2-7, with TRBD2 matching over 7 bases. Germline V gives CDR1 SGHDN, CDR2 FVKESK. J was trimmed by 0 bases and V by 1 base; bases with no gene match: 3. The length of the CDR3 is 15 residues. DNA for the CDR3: TGTGCCAGCAGCCAAGTCGGACTAGGCTCCTACGAGCAGTACTTC. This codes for CASSQVGLGSYEQYF.